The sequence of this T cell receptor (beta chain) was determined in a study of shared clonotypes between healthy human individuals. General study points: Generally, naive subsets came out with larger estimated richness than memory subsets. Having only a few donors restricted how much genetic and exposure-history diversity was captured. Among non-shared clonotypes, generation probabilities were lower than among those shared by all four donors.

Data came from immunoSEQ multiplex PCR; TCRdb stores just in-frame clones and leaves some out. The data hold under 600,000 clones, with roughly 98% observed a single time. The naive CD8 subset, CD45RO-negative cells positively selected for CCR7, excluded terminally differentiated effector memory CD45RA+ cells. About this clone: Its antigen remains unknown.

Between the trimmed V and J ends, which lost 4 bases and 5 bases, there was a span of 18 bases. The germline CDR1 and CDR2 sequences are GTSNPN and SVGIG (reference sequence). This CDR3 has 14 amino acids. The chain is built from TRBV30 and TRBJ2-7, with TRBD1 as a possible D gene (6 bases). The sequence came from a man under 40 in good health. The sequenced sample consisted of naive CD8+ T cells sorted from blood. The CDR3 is CAWNGIRGWDEQYF. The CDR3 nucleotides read TGTGCCTGGAATGGGATTAGGGGGTGGGACGAGCAGTACTTC.